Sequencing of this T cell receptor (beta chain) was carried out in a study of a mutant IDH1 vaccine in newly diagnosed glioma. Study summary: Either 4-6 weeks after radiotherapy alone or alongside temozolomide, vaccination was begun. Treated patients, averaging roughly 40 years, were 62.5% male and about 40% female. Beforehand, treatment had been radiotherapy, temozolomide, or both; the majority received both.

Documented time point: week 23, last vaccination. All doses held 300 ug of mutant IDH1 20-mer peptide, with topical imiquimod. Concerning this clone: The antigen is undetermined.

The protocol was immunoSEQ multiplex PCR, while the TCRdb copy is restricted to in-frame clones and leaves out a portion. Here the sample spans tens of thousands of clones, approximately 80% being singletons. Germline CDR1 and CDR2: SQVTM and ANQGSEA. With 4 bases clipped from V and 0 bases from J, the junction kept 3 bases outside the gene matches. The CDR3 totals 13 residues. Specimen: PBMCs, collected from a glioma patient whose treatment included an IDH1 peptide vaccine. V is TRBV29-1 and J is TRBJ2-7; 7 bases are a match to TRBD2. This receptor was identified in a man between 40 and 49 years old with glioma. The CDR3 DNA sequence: TGCAGCGTTGTGAGCGGGATCTCCTACGAGCAGTACTTC. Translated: CSVVSGISYEQYF.